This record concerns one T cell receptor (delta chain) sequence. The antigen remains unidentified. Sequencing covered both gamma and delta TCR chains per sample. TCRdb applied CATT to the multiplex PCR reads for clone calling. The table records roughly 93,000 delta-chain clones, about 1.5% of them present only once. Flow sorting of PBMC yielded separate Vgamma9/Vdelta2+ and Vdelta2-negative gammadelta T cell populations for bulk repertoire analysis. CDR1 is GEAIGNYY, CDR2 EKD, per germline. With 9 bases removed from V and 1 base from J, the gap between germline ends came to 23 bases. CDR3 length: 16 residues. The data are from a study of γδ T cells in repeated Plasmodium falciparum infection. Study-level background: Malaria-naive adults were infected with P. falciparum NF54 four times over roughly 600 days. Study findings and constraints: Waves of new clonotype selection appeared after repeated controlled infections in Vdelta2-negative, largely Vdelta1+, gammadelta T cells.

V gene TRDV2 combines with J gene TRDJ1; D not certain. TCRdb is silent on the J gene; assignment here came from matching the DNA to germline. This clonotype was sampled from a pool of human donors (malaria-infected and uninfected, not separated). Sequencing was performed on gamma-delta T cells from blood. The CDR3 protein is CASVPDSPWTTDKLIF. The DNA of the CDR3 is TGTGCCAGTGTACCGGACTCGCCCTGGACCACCGATAAACTCATCTTT.